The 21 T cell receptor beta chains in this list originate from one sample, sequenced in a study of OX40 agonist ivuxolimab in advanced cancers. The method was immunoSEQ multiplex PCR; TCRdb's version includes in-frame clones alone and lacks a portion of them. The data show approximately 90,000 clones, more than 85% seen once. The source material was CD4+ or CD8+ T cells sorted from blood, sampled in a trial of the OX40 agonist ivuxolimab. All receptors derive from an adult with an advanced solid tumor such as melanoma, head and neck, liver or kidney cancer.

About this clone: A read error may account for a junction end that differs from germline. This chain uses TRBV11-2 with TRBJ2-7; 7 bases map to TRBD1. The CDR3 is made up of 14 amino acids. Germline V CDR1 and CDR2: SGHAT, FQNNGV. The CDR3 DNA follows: TGTGCCAGCAGCCTCCGACAGGGCTCCCACGAGCAGTACTTC. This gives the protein CASSLRQGSHEQYF.

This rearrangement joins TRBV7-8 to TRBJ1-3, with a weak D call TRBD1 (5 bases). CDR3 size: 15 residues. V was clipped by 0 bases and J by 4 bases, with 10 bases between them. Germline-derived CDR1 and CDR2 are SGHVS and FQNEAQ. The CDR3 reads CASSLAGTVGNTIYF. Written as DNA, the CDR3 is TGTGCCAGCAGCTTAGCGGGGACTGTGGGAAACACCATATATTTT.

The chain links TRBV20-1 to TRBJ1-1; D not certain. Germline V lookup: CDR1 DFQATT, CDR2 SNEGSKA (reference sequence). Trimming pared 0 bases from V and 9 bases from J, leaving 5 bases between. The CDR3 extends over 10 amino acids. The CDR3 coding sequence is TGCAGTGCTAGAGAGGGCAAAGCTTTCTTT. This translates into CSAREGKAFF.

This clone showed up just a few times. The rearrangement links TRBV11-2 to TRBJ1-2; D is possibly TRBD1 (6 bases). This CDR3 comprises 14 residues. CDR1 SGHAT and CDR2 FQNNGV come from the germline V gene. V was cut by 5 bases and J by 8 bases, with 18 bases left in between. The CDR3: CASSQPGGTRGYTF. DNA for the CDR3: TGTGCCAGCAGCCAACCTGGCGGGACACGGGGCTACACCTTC.

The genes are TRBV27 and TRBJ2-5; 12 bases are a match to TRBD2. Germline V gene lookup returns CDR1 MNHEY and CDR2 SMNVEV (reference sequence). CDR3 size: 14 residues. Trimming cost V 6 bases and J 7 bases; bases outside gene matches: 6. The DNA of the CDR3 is TGTGCCAGCAGGACTAGCGGGAGTTTCGGGACCCAGTACTTC. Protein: CASRTSGSFGTQYF.

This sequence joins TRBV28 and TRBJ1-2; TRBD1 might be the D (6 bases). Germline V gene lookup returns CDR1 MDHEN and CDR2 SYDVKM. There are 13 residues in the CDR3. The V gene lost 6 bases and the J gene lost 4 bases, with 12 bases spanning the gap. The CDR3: CASRGGGSYGYTF. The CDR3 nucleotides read TGTGCCAGCAGGGGAGGGGGGAGCTATGGCTACACCTTC.

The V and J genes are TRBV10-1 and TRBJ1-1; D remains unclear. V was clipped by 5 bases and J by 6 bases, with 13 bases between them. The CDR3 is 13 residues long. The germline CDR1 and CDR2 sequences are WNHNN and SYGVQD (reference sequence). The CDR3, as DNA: TGCGCCAGCAGTCCCGGCCAAGTCGCTGAAGCTTTCTTT. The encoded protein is CASSPGQVAEAFF.

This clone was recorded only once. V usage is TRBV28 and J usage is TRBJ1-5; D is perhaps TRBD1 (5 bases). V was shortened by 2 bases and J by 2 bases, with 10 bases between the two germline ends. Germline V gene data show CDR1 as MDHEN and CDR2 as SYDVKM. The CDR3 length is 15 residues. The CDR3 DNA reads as TGTGCCAGCAGTTTACCAGGGTTTGGCAATCAGCCCCAGCATTTT. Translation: CASSLPGFGNQPQHF.

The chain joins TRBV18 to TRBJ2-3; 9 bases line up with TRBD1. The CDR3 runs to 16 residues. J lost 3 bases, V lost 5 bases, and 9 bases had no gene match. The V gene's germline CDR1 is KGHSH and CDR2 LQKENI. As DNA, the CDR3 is TGTGCCAGCTCATCAGGACAGGGGAAGGGAACAGATACGCAGTATTTT. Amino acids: CASSSGQGKGTDTQYF.

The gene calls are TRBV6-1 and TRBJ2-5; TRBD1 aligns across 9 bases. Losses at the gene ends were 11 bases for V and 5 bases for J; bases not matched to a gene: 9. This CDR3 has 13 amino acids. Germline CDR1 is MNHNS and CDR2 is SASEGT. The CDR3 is CAGEQGARETQYF. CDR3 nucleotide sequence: TGTGCCGGAGAACAGGGGGCCCGGGAGACCCAGTACTTC.

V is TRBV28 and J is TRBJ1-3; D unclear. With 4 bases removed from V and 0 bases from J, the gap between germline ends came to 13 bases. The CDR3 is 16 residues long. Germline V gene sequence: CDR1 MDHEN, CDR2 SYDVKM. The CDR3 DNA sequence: TGTGCCAGCAGTTCACCGGCAGGTTACTCTGGAAACACCATATATTTT. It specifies CASSSPAGYSGNTIYF.

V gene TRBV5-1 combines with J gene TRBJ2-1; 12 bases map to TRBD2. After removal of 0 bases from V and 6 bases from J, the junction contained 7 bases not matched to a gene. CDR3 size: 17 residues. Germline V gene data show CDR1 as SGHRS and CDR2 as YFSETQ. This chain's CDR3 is CASSLVRASGRGNEQFF. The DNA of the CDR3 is TGCGCCAGCAGCTTGGTGAGGGCTAGCGGGAGGGGCAATGAGCAGTTCTTC. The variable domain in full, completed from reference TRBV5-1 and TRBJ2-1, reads KAGVTQTPRYLIKTRGQQVTLSCSPISGHRSVSWYQQTPGQGLQFLFEYFSETQRNKGNFPGRFSGRQFSNSRSEMNVSTLELGDSALYLCASSLVRASGRGNEQFFGPGTRLTVL.

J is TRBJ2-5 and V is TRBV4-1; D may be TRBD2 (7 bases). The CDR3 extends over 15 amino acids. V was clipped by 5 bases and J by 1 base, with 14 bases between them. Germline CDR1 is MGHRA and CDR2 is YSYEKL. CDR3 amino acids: CASSRRGGGQETQYF. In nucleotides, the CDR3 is TGCGCCAGCAGCAGAAGGGGAGGGGGCCAAGAGACCCAGTACTTC.

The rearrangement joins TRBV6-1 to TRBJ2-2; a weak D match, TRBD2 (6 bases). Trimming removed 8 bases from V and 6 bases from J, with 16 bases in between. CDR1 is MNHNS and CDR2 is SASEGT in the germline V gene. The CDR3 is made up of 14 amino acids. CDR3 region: CASRGLNGAGELFF. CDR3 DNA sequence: TGTGCCAGCCGTGGACTAAATGGGGCCGGGGAGCTGTTTTTT.

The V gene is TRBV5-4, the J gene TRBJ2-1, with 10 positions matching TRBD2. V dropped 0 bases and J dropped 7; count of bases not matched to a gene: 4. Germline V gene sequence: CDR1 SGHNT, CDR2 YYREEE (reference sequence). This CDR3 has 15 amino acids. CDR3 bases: TGTGCCAGCAGCTTGGTCCTAGCGGGAGCTAATGAGCAGTTCTTC. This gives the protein CASSLVLAGANEQFF.

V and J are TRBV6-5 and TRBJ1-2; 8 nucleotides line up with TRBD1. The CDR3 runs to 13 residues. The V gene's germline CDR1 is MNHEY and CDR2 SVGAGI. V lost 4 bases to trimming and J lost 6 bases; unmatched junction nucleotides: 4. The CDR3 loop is CASSSTGANGYTF. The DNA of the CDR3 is TGTGCCAGCAGTTCGACAGGGGCCAATGGCTACACCTTC.

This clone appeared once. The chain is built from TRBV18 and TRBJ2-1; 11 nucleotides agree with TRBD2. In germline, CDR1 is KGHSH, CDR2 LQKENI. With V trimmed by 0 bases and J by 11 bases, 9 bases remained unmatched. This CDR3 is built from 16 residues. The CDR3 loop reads CASSPPVTSGRSKQFF. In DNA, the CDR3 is TGTGCCAGCTCACCACCGGTAACTAGCGGGAGAAGTAAGCAGTTCTTC. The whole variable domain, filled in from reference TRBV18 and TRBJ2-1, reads NAGVMQNPRHLVRRRGQEARLRCSPMKGHSHVYWYRQLPEEGLKFMVYLQKENIIDESGMPKERFSAEFPKEGPSILRIQQVVRGDSAAYFCASSPPVTSGRSKQFFGPGTRLTVL.

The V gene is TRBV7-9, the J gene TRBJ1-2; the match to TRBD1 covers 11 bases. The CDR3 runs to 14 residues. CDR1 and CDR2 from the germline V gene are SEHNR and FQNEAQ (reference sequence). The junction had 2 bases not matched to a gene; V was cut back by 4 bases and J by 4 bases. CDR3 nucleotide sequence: TGTGCCAGCAGCTCCGGGACAGGGGGCTATGGCTACACCTTC. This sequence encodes CASSSGTGGYGYTF.

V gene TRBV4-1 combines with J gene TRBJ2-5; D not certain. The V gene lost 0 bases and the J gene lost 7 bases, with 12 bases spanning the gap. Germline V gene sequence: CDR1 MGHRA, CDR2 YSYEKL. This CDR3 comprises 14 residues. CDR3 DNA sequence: TGCGCCAGCAGCCAAGATCTGCCCGCAGGGACCCAGTACTTC. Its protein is CASSQDLPAGTQYF.

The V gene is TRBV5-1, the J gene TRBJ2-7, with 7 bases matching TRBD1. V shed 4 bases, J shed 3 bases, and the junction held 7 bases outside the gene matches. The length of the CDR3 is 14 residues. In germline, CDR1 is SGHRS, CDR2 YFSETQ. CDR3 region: CASSTGTALYEQYF. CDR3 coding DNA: TGCGCCAGCAGCACCGGGACAGCCCTCTACGAGCAGTACTTC.

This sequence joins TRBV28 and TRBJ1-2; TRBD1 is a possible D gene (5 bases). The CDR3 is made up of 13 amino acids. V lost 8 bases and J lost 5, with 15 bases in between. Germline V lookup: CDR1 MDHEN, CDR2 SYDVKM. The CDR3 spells CASGQGARYGYTF. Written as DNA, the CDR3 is TGTGCCAGCGGCCAAGGGGCGAGGTATGGCTACACCTTC.